One sample yielded the 21 T cell receptor beta chains listed below, sequenced in a study of Graves' ophthalmopathy and Graves' hyperthyroidism. Transcripts of RNA were the source for amplifying TCR beta CDR3 regions. A first-round RT-PCR used HTBI primers, followed by a second-round multiplex PCR. TCRdb passed the multiplex PCR reads through MiXCR, listing each CDR3 protein once. The sample consists of around 660,000 distinct CDR3 sequences, about 40% of them appearing once. Material for sequencing was peripheral blood. These receptors all stem from an adult man with Graves' ophthalmopathy.

This chain uses TRBV16 with TRBJ2-5, with D unclear. V dropped 7 bases and J dropped 4 bases, with 13 bases sitting between them. The CDR3 is 13 amino acids. Germline values: CDR1 KGHSY, CDR2 FQNENV. CDR3: CASKAPGSETQYF. In DNA form, the CDR3 reads TGTGCCAGCAAGGCCCCCGGGTCAGAGACCCAGTACTTC.

On this clonotype: A much larger clone sits a single nucleotide away, making a read error possible. V and J are TRBV5-1 and TRBJ1-2, with D tentatively TRBD1 (5 bases). The CDR3 has 17 amino acids. Germline CDR1 and CDR2: SGHRS and YFSETQ. The chain's CDR3 is CAGSILSERGGDYGYTF. The CDR3 region has the DNA TGCGCCGGCAGCATTTTGTCGGAGAGGGGAGGAGACTATGGCTACACCTTC.

Many counts were recorded for this clonotype. CDR3: CASSLVKGMNTEAFF. In DNA, the CDR3 is TGTGCCAGCAGCTTAGTGAAGGGGATGAACACTGAAGCTTTCTTT. The chain is built from TRBV11-2 and TRBJ1-1; D might be TRBD1 (5 bases). The V end was cut by 1 base, the J end by 0 bases, with 9 bases between. CDR3 length equals 15 residues. The germline gives CDR1 SGHAT, CDR2 FQNNGV.

Here the CDR3 DNA reads TGTGCCACCAGCAGCGGGGTTAGCACAGATACGCAGTATTTT. Its protein product is CATSSGVSTDTQYF. The J gene is TRBJ2-3, the V gene TRBV15, with D perhaps matching TRBD2 (5 bases). The CDR3 consists of 14 residues. Per the germline V gene, CDR1 is LNHNV and CDR2 is YYDKDF (reference sequence). V shed 3 bases and J shed 0 bases, with 7 bases lying between them.

This clonotype was seen repeatedly, ten times or more. The chain combines TRBV5-4 with TRBJ2-5; TRBD2 aligns across 8 bases. Germline V gene lookup returns CDR1 SGHNT and CDR2 YYREEE (reference sequence). Unmatched junction bases numbered 3, after V lost 3 bases and J lost 2 bases. The CDR3 is 14 residues long. The DNA for the CDR3 is TGTGCCAGCAGCTCACTAGCGGCTCAAGAGACCCAGTACTTC. Translating gives CASSSLAAQETQYF.

This clonotype was seen ten or more times. This chain joins TRBV9 and TRBJ1-3; TRBD1 is a possible D gene (6 bases). The CDR3 sequence is 16 residues long. Trimming cost V 0 bases and J 0 bases, with 10 bases left between them. The germline V gene has CDR1 SGDLS and CDR2 YYNGEE. The CDR3 bases are TGTGCCAGCAGCGTAGAGGGGGGTTTCTCTGGAAACACCATATATTTT. This codes for CASSVEGGFSGNTIYF.

This clonotype appeared many times. The V gene is TRBV7-8, the J gene TRBJ2-5; a weak D match, TRBD2 (6 bases). Germline CDR1 SGHVS, CDR2 FQNEAQ. The CDR3 loop spans 14 amino acids. The V end lost 1 base, the J end lost 5 bases, and 11 bases lay between the germline ends. For the CDR3, the DNA is TGTGCCAGCAGCTTAGGACTAGGTGTTGAGACCCAGTACTTC. This translates into CASSLGLGVETQYF.

Concerning this clonotype itself: A junction end diverges from the germline sequence, so it may reflect a read error. The genes are TRBV7-8 and TRBJ1-6; maybe TRBD1 (6 bases). This CDR3 is 15 amino acids long. The germline V gene has CDR1 SGHVS and CDR2 FQNEAQ. The DNA for the CDR3 is TGTGCCAGCAGCCTAGCAGGGGAATTAGGTTCACCCCTCCACTTT. Encoded protein: CASSLAGELGSPLHF.

This clonotype has a count of ten or more. The chain carries TRBV29-1 and TRBJ2-7, with D possibly TRBD2 on 6 matching bases. V gave up 2 bases and J gave up 6 bases, with 17 bases separating them. Per the germline V gene, CDR1 is SQVTM and CDR2 is ANQGSEA. This CDR3 has 14 amino acids. The CDR3 coding sequence is TGCAGCGTTGAAACGGCGACTAGAGTCCGCGAGCAGTACTTC. Translating gives CSVETATRVREQYF.

At least ten counts were recorded for this clonotype. The J gene is TRBJ1-5, the V gene TRBV7-2; 10 bases agree with TRBD1. CDR1 is SGHTA, CDR2 FQGNSA, per germline. V trimming: 5 bases; J trimming: 5 bases; junction bases outside the gene matches: 6. The CDR3 covers 15 residues. The CDR3: CASSPQGQGYQPQHF. CDR3 in DNA: TGTGCCAGCAGCCCACAGGGACAGGGGTATCAGCCCCAGCATTTT.

The chain employs TRBV7-3 and TRBJ1-2; possibly TRBD1 for D (6 bases). The CDR3 has 16 residues. Germline assignment: CDR1 SGHTA and CDR2 FQGTGA. V lost 5 bases, J lost 3 bases, and 19 bases lay in between. CDR3 protein: CASSPMGGGAHYGYTF. For the CDR3, the DNA is TGTGCCAGCAGCCCAATGGGCGGGGGGGCCCACTATGGCTACACCTTC.

This clonotype turned up a few times. The gene calls are TRBV18 and TRBJ1-2, with D maybe TRBD1 (6 bases). V was shortened by 5 bases and J by 3 bases, with 16 bases between the two germline ends. CDR1 is KGHSH, CDR2 LQKENI, per germline. The CDR3 has 15 amino acids. CDR3 region: CASSANRDTYYGYTF. The CDR3 nucleotides are TGTGCCAGCTCAGCAAACCGGGACACCTACTATGGCTACACCTTC.

This chain connects TRBV7-9 to TRBJ1-1; D is perhaps TRBD1 (6 bases). Germline lookup yields CDR1 SEHNR and CDR2 FQNEAQ (reference sequence). The CDR3 loop spans 14 amino acids. With 1 base removed from V and 4 bases from J, the gap between germline ends came to 10 bases. The CDR3 region is CASSLDREVTEAFF. CDR3 bases: TGTGCCAGCAGCTTAGACAGGGAGGTCACTGAAGCTTTCTTT.

This chain uses TRBV7-3 with TRBJ2-6; no reliable D call. The V end lost 2 bases, the J end lost 4 bases, and 6 bases lay between the germline ends. CDR1 and CDR2 from the germline V gene are SGHTA and FQGTGA. The CDR3 covers 14 residues. CDR3 coding DNA: TGTGCCAGCAGCTTAGATTGCGGGGCCAACGTCCTGACTTTC. This codes for CASSLDCGANVLTF.

The sample holds many counts of this clonotype. The V call is TRBV3-1, the J call TRBJ2-5; 7 bases agree with TRBD1. The CDR3 runs to 13 residues. Germline CDR1 and CDR2: LGHDT and YNNKEL (reference sequence). V shed 7 bases, J shed 4 bases, and the junction held 6 bases outside the gene matches. CDR3 region: CASNRAGGETQYF. The CDR3 coding sequence is TGTGCCAGCAATAGGGCAGGGGGAGAGACCCAGTACTTC.

The table lists this clonotype with a few counts. The J gene is TRBJ2-5, the V gene TRBV6-5, with D possibly being TRBD2 (5 bases). The CDR3 loop spans 18 amino acids. Germline values: CDR1 MNHEY, CDR2 SVGAGI. V gave up 2 bases and J gave up 5 bases, with 24 bases separating them. CDR3 coding DNA: TGTGCCAGCAGTTACCCGTGGAGGCAGCCCAGAAACGGGGAGACCCAGTACTTC. Translation gives CASSYPWRQPRNGETQYF.

The chain recombines TRBV4-1 with TRBJ2-7; D unclear. This CDR3 contains 16 residues. Germline loops: CDR1 MGHRA, CDR2 YSYEKL. V was trimmed by 2 bases and J by 0 bases, leaving 14 bases between them. CDR3 amino acids: CASSQYSSASSYEQYF. The CDR3, as DNA: TGCGCCAGCAGCCAATATTCTTCAGCAAGCTCCTACGAGCAGTACTTC.

This clonotype has a count of ten or more. CDR3 sequence reads: CSAIQDMNTEAFF. In DNA form, the CDR3 reads TGCAGTGCGATACAGGACATGAACACTGAAGCTTTCTTT. This sequence joins TRBV20-1 and TRBJ1-1; weak D call: TRBD1 (5 bases). V lost 6 bases, J lost 0 bases, and 11 bases lay in between. The germline gives CDR1 DFQATT, CDR2 SNEGSKA (reference sequence). The CDR3 loop spans 13 amino acids.

This clonotype was counted many times. The chain carries TRBV4-2 and TRBJ1-5; D is ambiguous. The germline gives CDR1 LGHNA, CDR2 YNFKEQ. Trimming shortened V by 0 bases and J by 0 bases, and 9 bases separated the two germline ends. The CDR3 is 16 residues long. Here the CDR3 reads CASSQDVLRSNQPQHF. The CDR3 DNA follows: TGTGCCAGCAGCCAAGACGTACTCCGTAGCAATCAGCCCCAGCATTTT.

The genes are TRBV19 and TRBJ1-4; 7 bases map to TRBD1. There are 15 residues in the CDR3. Germline values: CDR1 LNHDA, CDR2 SQIVND (reference sequence). The J segment lost 8 bases and the V segment lost 5 bases, leaving 11 bases of the junction unmatched. Here the CDR3 DNA reads TGTGCCAGTAGTCTACAAAGGGGGCTAAGCGAAAAACTGTTTTTT. This translates into CASSLQRGLSEKLFF.

This clonotype was seen ten or more times. The chain has TRBV7-3 and TRBJ2-5; D possibly corresponds to TRBD1 (5 bases). V was cut by 6 bases and J by 3 bases, with 11 bases left in between. CDR1 and CDR2 from the germline V gene are SGHTA and FQGTGA. The CDR3 spans 13 residues. The CDR3 nucleotides read TGTGCCAGCAGTCAGGGATCTGAAGAGACCCAGTACTTC. Encoded protein: CASSQGSEETQYF. The variable domain in full, completed from reference TRBV7-3 and TRBJ2-5, reads GAGVSQTPSNKVTEKGKYVELRCDPISGHTALYWYRQSLGQGPEFLIYFQGTGAADDSGLPNDRFFAVRPEGSVSTLKIQRTERGDSAVYLCASSQGSEETQYFGPGTRLLVL.